The sequence of this T cell receptor beta chain was determined in a study of T cells in Graves' hyperthyroidism and ophthalmopathy. Study conclusions and caveats: Most clonotypes that expanded in the thyroid above 0.001 also showed up in blood. Ophthalmopathy was told apart from stable hyperthyroidism by a 13 V-J model.

Patients aged 18 to 65 had newly diagnosed hyperthyroidism lasting under 2 months. Germline CDR1 and CDR2: SGHVS and FNYEAQ. This CDR3 contains 17 residues. After removal of 5 bases from V and 6 bases from J, the junction contained 14 bases not matched to a gene. Only a few counts were recorded for this clonotype. Its antigen is currently unknown. Amplification targeted TCR beta CDR3 regions from RNA transcripts. HTBI primers were employed in a first-round RT-PCR of the TCR CDR3. Each CDR3 protein is one row after TCRdb ran MiXCR on the multiplex PCR reads. The repertoire holds approximately 640,000 distinct CDR3 sequences, with roughly 16% as singletons.

The rearrangement uses TRBV7-6 and TRBJ2-7; 12 bases align to TRBD2. This TCR was sampled from a woman aged 25 to 39 with Graves' hyperthyroidism. The sequenced sample consisted of blood. The CDR3 region is CASSPRSSGRAVGEQYF. CDR3 coding DNA: TGTGCCAGCAGCCCCCGCTCTAGCGGGAGGGCCGTGGGCGAGCAGTACTTC.